This passage covers 28 T cell receptor beta chains from one sample sequenced in a study of T cell responses to AZD1222 COVID-19 vaccine. Some clones are missing from TCRdb's copy, which holds only in-frame ones; the method was immunoSEQ multiplex PCR. The sample contains 90,000 to 120,000 clones, roughly nine tenths of which appear only once. This specimen consisted of peripheral blood, obtained 28 days after the second AZD1222 dose. All receptors come from an adult who received the AZD1222 COVID-19 vaccine.

The chain uses TRBV5-4 and TRBJ1-4; TRBD1 agrees at 9 bases. This CDR3 has 14 amino acids. The germline gives CDR1 SGHNT, CDR2 YYREEE (reference sequence). V shed 6 bases and J 8 bases; nucleotides not matched to a gene: 8. The CDR3 loop reads CASTLQGAGEKLFF. The CDR3 DNA reads as TGTGCCAGCACCCTACAGGGGGCCGGAGAAAAACTGTTTTTT.

The chain is built from TRBV4-1 and TRBJ2-2; 7 bases match TRBD2. CDR1 is MGHRA, CDR2 YSYEKL, per germline. V was pared by 4 bases and J by 1 base, with 3 bases of the junction left unmatched. This CDR3 has 15 residues. CDR3 in amino acids: CASSPREGNTGELFF. CDR3 DNA: TGCGCCAGCAGCCCGAGGGAGGGGAACACCGGGGAGCTGTTTTTT.

The rearrangement joins TRBV12-5 to TRBJ1-1, with D unclear. V was cut by 1 base and J by 10 bases, with 22 bases left in between. There are 16 residues in the CDR3. Per the germline V gene, CDR1 is LGHNT and CDR2 is FRNRAP. CDR3 amino acids: CASGLGVSTDGQPAFF. DNA for the CDR3: TGTGCTAGTGGTTTGGGAGTTAGCACGGATGGCCAGCCAGCTTTCTTT.

CDR3 protein: CASSSTSIEETQYF. The CDR3 DNA follows: TGTGCCAGCAGCTCGACTAGCATAGAAGAGACCCAGTACTTC. The V and J genes are TRBV6-5 and TRBJ2-5, with TRBD2 matching 7 bases. Germline V gene sequence: CDR1 MNHEY, CDR2 SVGAGI. Trimming at V came to 6 bases and at J to 3 bases, leaving 7 bases not matched to a gene. This CDR3 comprises 14 residues.

The chain is built from TRBV11-2 and TRBJ1-1; D may be TRBD1 (6 bases). Germline values: CDR1 SGHAT, CDR2 FQNNGV. With 5 bases removed from V and 5 bases from J, the gap between germline ends came to 21 bases. This CDR3 is 16 amino acids long. CDR3 amino acids: CASSPKAQGFLTEAFF. The CDR3 DNA reads TGTGCCAGCAGCCCCAAGGCACAGGGTTTTCTTACTGAAGCTTTCTTT.

This chain uses TRBV28 with TRBJ1-2; the match to TRBD1 covers 8 bases. Germline assignment: CDR1 MDHEN and CDR2 SYDVKM. V dropped 5 bases and J dropped 8; count of bases not matched to a gene: 13. CDR3 size: 15 residues. The CDR3 DNA is TGTGCCAGCAGTCCACCGGACAGGGTTATAGGGGGCTACACCTTC. Its translation: CASSPPDRVIGGYTF.

This clone was detected only a few times. This chain connects TRBV9 to TRBJ2-1; 10 positions agree with TRBD1. With 0 bases clipped from V and 2 bases from J, the junction kept 2 bases outside the gene matches. The germline V gene has CDR1 SGDLS and CDR2 YYNGEE. This CDR3 has 16 amino acids. CDR3 sequence: CASSVDGTGAYNEQFF. DNA of the CDR3: TGTGCCAGCAGCGTAGATGGGACAGGGGCCTACAATGAGCAGTTCTTC.

This clone was seen once. V gene TRBV7-8 combines with J gene TRBJ1-6; D is possibly TRBD1 (5 bases). The ends were cut back, 5 bases at V and 7 bases at J, with 12 bases in the middle. Germline CDR1 is SGHVS and CDR2 is FQNEAQ. The CDR3 has 14 amino acids. The CDR3 sequence: CASSIRQLNSPLHF. DNA for the CDR3: TGTGCCAGCAGCATCAGACAGTTGAATTCACCCCTCCACTTT. Filled out from reference TRBV7-8 and TRBJ1-6, the complete variable domain reads GAGVSQSPRYKVAKRGQDVALRCDPISGHVSLFWYQQALGQGPEFLTYFQNEAQLDKSGLPSDRFFAERPEGSVSTLKIQRTQQEDSAVYLCASSIRQLNSPLHFGNGTRLTVT.

This chain links TRBV2 with TRBJ1-5, with D possibly matching TRBD1 (5 bases). V shed 6 bases and J shed 7 bases, with 13 bases lying between them. The CDR3 loop spans 13 amino acids. Germline V gene lookup returns CDR1 SNHLY and CDR2 FYNNEI. The CDR3 here is CASSMGVGQPQHF. CDR3 in DNA: TGTGCCAGCAGCATGGGGGTTGGGCAGCCCCAGCATTTT.

The rearrangement joins TRBV4-2 to TRBJ1-1; D not resolved. Trimming removed 7 bases from V and 5 bases from J, with 20 bases in between. The CDR3 runs to 15 residues. Germline V gene data show CDR1 as LGHNA and CDR2 as YNFKEQ. The CDR3 spells CASTLLLTANTEAFF. The CDR3, as DNA: TGTGCCAGCACTCTGTTATTAACAGCAAATACTGAAGCTTTCTTT.

The chain carries TRBV11-2 and TRBJ2-2, with D possibly matching TRBD2 (5 bases). Trimming took off 4 bases at V and 5 bases at J, with 8 bases between the two ends. Germline CDR1 SGHAT, CDR2 FQNNGV. The CDR3 extends over 13 amino acids. The CDR3 nucleotides read TGTGCCAGCAGCTGGCCGGGAACCGGGGAGCTGTTTTTT. This encodes CASSWPGTGELFF.

This chain joins TRBV6-1 and TRBJ2-5; 8 bases map to TRBD2. The trim removed 3 bases at V and 4 bases at J, leaving 1 base unmatched. Per germline, CDR1 MNHNS and CDR2 SASEGT. This CDR3 contains 13 residues. In DNA, the CDR3 is TGTGCCAGCAGTGAGGGACTAGGAGAGACCCAGTACTTC. This sequence encodes CASSEGLGETQYF.

Notes on this clone: The same CDR3 is also encoded by other DNA sequences in this sample. The chain uses TRBV4-3 and TRBJ2-5, with D tentatively TRBD1 (6 bases). The CDR3 has 15 residues. The V and J ends lost 0 bases and 2 bases respectively, with 10 bases between them. The germline V gene has CDR1 LGHNA and CDR2 YSLEER. The CDR3 protein is CASSQDRQGQETQYF. In DNA, the CDR3 is TGCGCCAGCAGCCAAGATCGCCAGGGGCAAGAGACCCAGTACTTC.

CDR3 in amino acids: CASSLGQGAGIEQFF. CDR3 bases: TGTGCCAGCAGCTTAGGGCAGGGGGCAGGGATTGAGCAGTTCTTC. The chain has TRBV11-2 and TRBJ2-1; 8 bases fit TRBD1. Germline CDR1 and CDR2: SGHAT and FQNNGV. The CDR3 consists of 15 residues. V dropped 1 base and J dropped 9; count of bases not matched to a gene: 8.

This chain connects TRBV9 to TRBJ1-3; D unresolved. The CDR3 covers 14 residues. Germline V gene data show CDR1 as SGDLS and CDR2 as YYNGEE. V dropped 6 bases and J dropped 3 bases, with 13 bases sitting between them. CDR3 in amino acids: CASNSWGGGNTIYF. For the CDR3, the DNA is TGTGCCAGCAATTCTTGGGGAGGTGGAAACACCATATATTTT. Based on the CDR3 plus reference TRBV9 and TRBJ1-3, the full variable domain is DSGVTQTPKHLITATGQRVTLRCSPRSGDLSVYWYQQSLDQGLQFLIQYYNGEERAKGNILERFSAQQFPDLHSELNLSSLELGDSALYFCASNSWGGGNTIYFGEGSWLTVV.

The rearrangement joins TRBV5-5 to TRBJ2-1; 9 bases fit TRBD1. CDR3 length equals 16 residues. Germline values: CDR1 SGHKS, CDR2 YYEKEE (reference sequence). Trimming took 4 bases from V and 6 from J; bases not matched to a gene: 11. CDR3 in DNA: TGTGCCAGCAGCGCCAGGGGGACAGGGTCCCGCAATGAGCAGTTCTTC. Translation: CASSARGTGSRNEQFF.

DNA of the CDR3: TGTGCCAGCAGCCAAGCCCCTTCGGGTTACGAGCAGTACTTC. It is translated as CASSQAPSGYEQYF. The chain has TRBV4-2 and TRBJ2-7; D ambiguous. CDR3 size: 14 residues. CDR1 and CDR2 (germline): LGHNA, YNFKEQ. V was clipped by 1 base and J by 4 bases, with 11 bases between them.

This chain uses TRBV19 with TRBJ2-1; possible D gene TRBD2, 6 bases. The CDR3 is made up of 18 amino acids. Trimming shortened V by 1 base and J by 0 bases, and 16 bases separated the two germline ends. Germline CDR1 is LNHDA and CDR2 is SQIVND (reference sequence). The CDR3 reads CASSIGWRGKSSYNEQFF. CDR3 DNA sequence: TGTGCCAGTAGTATAGGGTGGCGGGGCAAGAGCTCCTACAATGAGCAGTTCTTC.

The chain employs TRBV7-8 and TRBJ1-6; 8 bases agree with TRBD1. Trimming cost V 6 bases and J 10 bases; bases outside gene matches: 11. Germline V gives CDR1 SGHVS, CDR2 FQNEAQ. The CDR3 consists of 15 residues. The CDR3: CASSHPRTGRSPLHF. The DNA for the CDR3 is TGTGCCAGCAGTCACCCCCGGACAGGGAGGTCACCCCTCCACTTT.

The chain is built from TRBV10-2 and TRBJ2-2, with 7 bases matching TRBD1. The germline V gene has CDR1 WSHSY and CDR2 SAAADI. This CDR3 has 14 amino acids. The J segment lost 0 bases and the V segment lost 8 bases, leaving 3 bases of the junction unmatched. For the CDR3, the DNA is TGCGCCAGCTCAGACAGGGCGAACACCGGGGAGCTGTTTTTT. The encoded protein is CASSDRANTGELFF.

The rearrangement joins TRBV24-1 to TRBJ2-5, with 9 bases fitting TRBD1. J lost 1 base, V lost 6 bases, and 5 bases had no gene match. The CDR3 has 15 amino acids. Germline-derived CDR1 and CDR2 are KGHDR and SFDVKD. The DNA for the CDR3 is TGTGCCACCAGTAGGACAGGGGTTTCCCAAGAGACCCAGTACTTC. It is translated as CATSRTGVSQETQYF.

J is TRBJ2-4 and V is TRBV7-3; 8 nucleotides match TRBD1. From germline, CDR1 is SGHTA and CDR2 FQGTGA. This CDR3 is 14 amino acids long. The junction had 8 bases not matched to a gene; V was cut back by 5 bases and J by 8 bases. The CDR3 reads CASSPGQGSDIQYF. In DNA form, the CDR3 reads TGTGCCAGCAGCCCCGGACAGGGTTCAGACATTCAGTACTTC.

The chain has TRBV28 and TRBJ2-5; D is ambiguous. Germline assignment: CDR1 MDHEN and CDR2 SYDVKM. CDR3 length: 14 amino acids. V was pared by 5 bases and J by 3 bases, with 13 bases between. CDR3 loop: CASSPQSAEETQYF. The CDR3 DNA reads as TGTGCCAGCAGTCCCCAAAGCGCTGAAGAGACCCAGTACTTC.

V gene TRBV20-1 combines with J gene TRBJ1-6, with unresolved D. The germline V gene has CDR1 DFQATT and CDR2 SNEGSKA (reference sequence). V lost 3 bases and J lost 0, with 12 bases in between. This CDR3 is 16 amino acids long. CDR3 region: CSASAGIGSYNSPLHF. CDR3 sequence (DNA): TGCAGTGCTAGTGCTGGGATCGGCTCCTATAATTCACCCCTCCACTTT.

The chain combines TRBV27 with TRBJ2-5; 10 bases agree with TRBD2. After removal of 4 bases from V and 3 bases from J, the junction contained 8 bases not matched to a gene. Germline loops: CDR1 MNHEY, CDR2 SMNVEV (reference sequence). This CDR3 region has 16 residues. Here the CDR3 reads CASSSGTSAEEETQYF. The CDR3 DNA reads TGTGCCAGCAGTTCAGGGACTAGCGCCGAAGAAGAGACCCAGTACTTC.

The V call is TRBV19, the J call TRBJ1-6; weak D call: TRBD1 (6 bases). V was trimmed by 3 bases and J by 0 bases, leaving 12 bases between them. In germline, CDR1 is LNHDA, CDR2 SQIVND (reference sequence). CDR3 length: 17 residues. This CDR3 reads CASSMTGQSSYNSPLHF. The CDR3 DNA follows: TGTGCCAGTAGTATGACCGGACAGAGCTCCTATAATTCACCCCTCCACTTT.

This clone was picked up a small number of times. This chain connects TRBV2 to TRBJ1-2, with a possible D match to TRBD1 (5 bases). Looked up from germline, CDR1 is SNHLY and CDR2 is FYNNEI. This CDR3 spans 12 amino acids. The V end was cut by 6 bases, the J end by 12 bases, with 17 bases between. CDR3 region: CASREGPTPHTF. The CDR3 DNA sequence: TGTGCCAGCAGGGAGGGGCCGACTCCGCACACCTTC.

The gene calls are TRBV18 and TRBJ2-1; 9 nucleotides agree with TRBD1. The CDR3 runs to 14 residues. The ends lost 1 base at V and 7 bases at J; junction bases unmatched: 2. Per germline, CDR1 KGHSH and CDR2 LQKENI. The CDR3 spells CASSPRTGDNEQFF. CDR3 sequence (DNA): TGTGCCAGCTCACCACGGACAGGGGATAATGAGCAGTTCTTC.